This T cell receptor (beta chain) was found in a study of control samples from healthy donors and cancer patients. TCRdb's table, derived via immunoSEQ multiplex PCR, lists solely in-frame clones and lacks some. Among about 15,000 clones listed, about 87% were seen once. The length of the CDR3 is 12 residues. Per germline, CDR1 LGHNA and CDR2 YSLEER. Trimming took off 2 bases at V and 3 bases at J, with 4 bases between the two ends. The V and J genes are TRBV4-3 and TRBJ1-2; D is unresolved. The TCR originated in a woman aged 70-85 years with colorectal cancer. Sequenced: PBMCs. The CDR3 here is CASSQPDYGYTF. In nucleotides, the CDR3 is TGCGCCAGCAGCCAACCTGACTATGGCTACACCTTC.